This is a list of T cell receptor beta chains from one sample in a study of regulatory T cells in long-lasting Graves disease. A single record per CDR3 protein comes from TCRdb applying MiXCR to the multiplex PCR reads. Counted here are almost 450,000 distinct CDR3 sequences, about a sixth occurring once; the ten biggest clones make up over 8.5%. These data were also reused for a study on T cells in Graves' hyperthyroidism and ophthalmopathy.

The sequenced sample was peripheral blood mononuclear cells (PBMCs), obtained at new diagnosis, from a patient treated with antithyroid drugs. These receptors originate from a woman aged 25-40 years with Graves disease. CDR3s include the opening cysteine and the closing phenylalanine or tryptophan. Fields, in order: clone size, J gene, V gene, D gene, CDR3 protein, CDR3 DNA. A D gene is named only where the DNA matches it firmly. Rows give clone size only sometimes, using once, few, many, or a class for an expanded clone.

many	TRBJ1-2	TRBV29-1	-	CSVGRERGGITDYGYTF	TGCAGCGTTGGTCGGGAGAGGGGCGGAATTACCGACTATGGCTACACCTTC
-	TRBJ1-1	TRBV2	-	CASSEPGVNTEAFF	TGTGCCAGCAGTGAGCCAGGGGTGAACACTGAAGCTTTCTTT
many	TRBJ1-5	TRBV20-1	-	CSALYYRTNSNQPQHF	TGCAGTGCTCTATATTACAGGACTAATAGCAATCAGCCCCAGCATTTT
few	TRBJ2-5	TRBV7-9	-	CASSSLRGYQYF	TGTGCCAGCAGCTCCCTAAGAGGGTACCAGTACTTC
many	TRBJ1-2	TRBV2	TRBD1	CASSVSRGPNYGYTF	TGTGCCAGCAGTGTTTCCAGGGGGCCCAACTATGGCTACACCTTC
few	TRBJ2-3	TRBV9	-	CASSVARVRTDTQYF	TGTGCCAGCAGCGTAGCTAGGGTTCGCACAGATACGCAGTATTTT
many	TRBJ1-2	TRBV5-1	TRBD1	CASSLSAGGEDYGYTF	TGCGCCAGCAGCTTGTCCGCAGGGGGCGAAGACTATGGCTACACCTTC
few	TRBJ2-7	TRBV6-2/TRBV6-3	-	CASSPEGSLAYEQYF	TGTGCCAGCAGCCCCGAAGGTTCCCTAGCCTACGAGCAGTACTTC
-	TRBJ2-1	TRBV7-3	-	CASSFRPPGTSYNEQFF	TGTGCCAGCAGCTTTCGACCCCCGGGAACCTCCTACAATGAGCAGTTCTTC
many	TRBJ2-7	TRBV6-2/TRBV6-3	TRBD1	CASSYSHRDSSYEQYF	TGTGCCAGCAGTTACTCTCACAGGGACAGCTCCTACGAGCAGTACTTC
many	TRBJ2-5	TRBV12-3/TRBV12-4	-	CASSFPLEETQYF	TGTGCCAGCAGTTTTCCCTTAGAAGAGACCCAGTACTTC
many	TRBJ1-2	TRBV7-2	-	CASSPTEMEGYTF	TGTGCCAGCAGCCCCACGGAGATGGAAGGCTACACCTTC
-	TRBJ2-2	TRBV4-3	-	CASSPRPWDFGQDTGELFF	TGCGCCAGCAGCCCGCGGCCTTGGGACTTCGGGCAGGACACCGGGGAGCTGTTTTTT
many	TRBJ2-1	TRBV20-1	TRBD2	CSARDPSGSSYNEQFF	TGCAGTGCTAGAGATCCGAGCGGGAGCTCCTACAATGAGCAGTTCTTC
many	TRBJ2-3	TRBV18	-	CASSLSRTDTQYF	TGTGCCAGCAGCCTAAGTCGCACAGATACGCAGTATTTT
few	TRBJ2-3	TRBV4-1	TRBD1	CASSQVGTGGDTQYF	TGCGCCAGCAGCCAAGTAGGGACAGGAGGGGATACGCAGTATTTT
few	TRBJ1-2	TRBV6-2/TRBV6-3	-	CASSYPGPNHYGYTF	TGTGCCAGCAGTTACCCGGGACCGAACCACTATGGCTACACCTTC
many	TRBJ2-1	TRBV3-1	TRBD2	CASSQGLAGVLF	TGTGCCAGCAGCCAAGGACTAGCGGGAGTCCTCTTC
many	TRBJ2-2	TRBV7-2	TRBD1	CASSLGGQGNTGELFF	TGTGCCAGCAGCTTAGGGGGACAGGGCAACACCGGGGAGCTGTTTTTT
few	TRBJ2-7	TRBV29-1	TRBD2	CSVEVSIAGVDEQYF	TGCAGCGTTGAAGTAAGTATAGCGGGAGTCGACGAGCAGTACTTC
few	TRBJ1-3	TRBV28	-	CASKDGGGNTIYF	TGTGCCAGCAAAGACGGAGGCGGAAACACCATATATTTT
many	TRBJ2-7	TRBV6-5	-	CASSYSTGNEQYF	TGTGCCAGCAGTTACTCGACCGGTAACGAGCAGTACTTC
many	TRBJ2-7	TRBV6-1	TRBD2	CASRLAGGDYEQYF	TGTGCCAGCAGACTAGCGGGAGGGGACTACGAGCAGTACTTC
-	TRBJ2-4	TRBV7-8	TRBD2	CASSLVGGPFLDIQYF	TGTGCCAGCAGCTTAGTGGGAGGGCCTTTCTTGGACATTCAGTACTTC
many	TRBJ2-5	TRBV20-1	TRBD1	CSARGDSQETQYF	TGCAGTGCTAGAGGGGACAGCCAAGAGACCCAGTACTTC
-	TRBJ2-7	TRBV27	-	CASSLRGALYEQYF	TGTGCCAGCAGTTTACGGGGGGCTCTGTACGAGCAGTACTTC
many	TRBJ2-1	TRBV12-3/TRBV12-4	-	CASTRTPSGEQFF	TGTGCCAGCACCCGGACCCCCAGCGGTGAGCAGTTCTTC
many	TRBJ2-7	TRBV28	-	CASRSGTLSSYEQYF	TGTGCCAGCAGGTCCGGGACTCTTAGCTCCTACGAGCAGTACTTC
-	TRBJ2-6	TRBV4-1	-	CASSQSPVSGANVLTF	TGCGCCAGCAGCCAAAGCCCCGTCTCCGGGGCCAACGTCCTGACTTTC
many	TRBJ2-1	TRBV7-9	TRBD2	CASSYPPAGGPYNEQFF	TGTGCCAGCAGCTACCCACCAGCGGGAGGGCCTTACAATGAGCAGTTCTTC
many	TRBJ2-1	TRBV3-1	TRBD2	CASSPHSGNNNEQFF	TGTGCCAGCAGCCCTCACAGCGGGAACAACAATGAGCAGTTCTTC
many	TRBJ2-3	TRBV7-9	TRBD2	CASSPGTRETNTQYF	TGTGCCAGCAGCCCGGGGACTAGAGAGACGAATACGCAGTATTTT
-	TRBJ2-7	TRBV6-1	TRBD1	CASSLGGLRYF	TGTGCCAGCAGTCTAGGGGGCCTTCGGTACTTC
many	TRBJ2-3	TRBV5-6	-	CASSFPDTDTQYF	TGTGCCAGCAGCTTTCCTGACACAGATACGCAGTATTTT
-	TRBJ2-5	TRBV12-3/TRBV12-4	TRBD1	CASSQTGGAGGTQYF	TGTGCCAGCAGTCAGACAGGGGGGGCTGGCGGGACCCAGTACTTC
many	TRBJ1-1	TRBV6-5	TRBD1	CASSSPGTGYTEAFF	TGTGCCAGCAGTTCTCCCGGGACAGGGTATACTGAAGCTTTCTTT
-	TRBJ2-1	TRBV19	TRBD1	CASSAEGTVHEQFF	TGTGCCAGTAGTGCCGAGGGGACAGTTCATGAGCAGTTCTTC
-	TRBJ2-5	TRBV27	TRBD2	CASGGGVAGETQYF	TGTGCCAGCGGGGGGGGAGTAGCGGGAGAGACCCAGTACTTC
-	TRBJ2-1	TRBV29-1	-	CSVEDARQFF	TGCAGCGTTGAAGATGCGAGGCAGTTCTTC
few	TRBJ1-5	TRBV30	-	CAWKQGNQPQHF	TGTGCCTGGAAGCAGGGCAATCAGCCCCAGCATTTT
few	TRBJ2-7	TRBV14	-	CASSQAPLGVGLSYEQYF	TGTGCCAGCAGCCAAGCGCCCCTAGGGGTAGGCCTTTCTTACGAGCAGTACTTC
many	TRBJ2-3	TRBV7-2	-	CANQASTDTQYF	TGTGCCAACCAAGCTAGCACAGATACGCAGTATTTT
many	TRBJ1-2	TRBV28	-	CASGRLAGSYTF	TGTGCCAGCGGACGACTCGCAGGGAGCTACACCTTC
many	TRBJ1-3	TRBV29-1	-	CSVTGMSGNTIYF	TGCAGCGTTACAGGGATGTCGGGAAACACCATATATTTT
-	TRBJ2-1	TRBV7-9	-	CASSFWGGHNEQFF	TGTGCCAGCAGCTTCTGGGGCGGTCACAATGAGCAGTTCTTC
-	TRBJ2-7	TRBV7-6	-	CASSLGTQSSYEQYF	TGTGCCAGCAGCTTAGGGACCCAAAGCTCCTACGAGCAGTACTTC
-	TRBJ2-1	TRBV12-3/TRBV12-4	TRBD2	CAIGLATYNEQFF	TGTGCCATAGGACTAGCCACCTACAATGAGCAGTTCTTC
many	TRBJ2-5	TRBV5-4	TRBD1	CASSLGQGETQYF	TGTGCCAGCAGTCTTGGACAGGGCGAGACCCAGTACTTC
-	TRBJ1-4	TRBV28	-	CASSPQWEKLFF	TGTGCCAGCAGTCCCCAATGGGAAAAACTGTTTTTT
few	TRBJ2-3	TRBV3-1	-	CASSQDGKSTDTQYF	TGTGCCAGCAGCCAAGATGGAAAGTCAACAGATACGCAGTATTTT